This paragraph reports one TCR beta chain. Under the authors' procedure: From reference gene primer amplification, estimates of nucleated cell counts were derived. Generated by immunoSEQ multiplex PCR, the TCRdb table keeps only in-frame clones and is missing some. V and J calls and clone size are given by that table; D and trimming were obtained from the DNA. The sample has roughly 50,000 clones, roughly four fifths seen once; the top ten hold roughly 7%. The source of the sample is a study of blood T cell repertoires in COVID-19. Overall study: T cells, B-cell-depleted T cells, or PBMCs supplied cDNA or gDNA.

Germline V CDR1 and CDR2: MNHNY, SVGAGI (reference sequence). V gave up 6 bases and J gave up 6 bases; unmatched junction bases: 5. The CDR3 loop spans 13 amino acids. The sequence was obtained from a man in his forties with acute or convalescent COVID-19. The sequenced material came from peripheral blood. V and J are TRBV6-6 and TRBJ1-2, with TRBD1 matching over 9 bases. Here the CDR3 reads CASSLTGGNGYTF. The CDR3 DNA sequence: TGTGCCAGCAGCCTCACAGGGGGCAATGGCTACACCTTC.